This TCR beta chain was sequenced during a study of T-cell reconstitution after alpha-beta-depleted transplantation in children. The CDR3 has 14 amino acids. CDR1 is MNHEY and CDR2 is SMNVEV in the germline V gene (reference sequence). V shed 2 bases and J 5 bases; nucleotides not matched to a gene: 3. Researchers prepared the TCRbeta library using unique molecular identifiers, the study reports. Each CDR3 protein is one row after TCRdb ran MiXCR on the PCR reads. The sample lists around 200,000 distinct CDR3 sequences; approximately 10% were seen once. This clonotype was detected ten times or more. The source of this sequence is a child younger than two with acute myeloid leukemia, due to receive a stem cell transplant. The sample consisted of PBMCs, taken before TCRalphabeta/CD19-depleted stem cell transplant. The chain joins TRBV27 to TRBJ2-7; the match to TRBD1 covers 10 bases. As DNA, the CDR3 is TGTGCCAGCAGTTTAGCGGGACAGGGGAACGAGCAGTACTTC. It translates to CASSLAGQGNEQYF.